This note documents a single T cell receptor beta chain sequence. This specimen belongs to a study of blood T cell repertoires in COVID-19. Profiled with immunoSEQ multiplex PCR; TCRdb holds only in-frame clones, not every one. The sample lists a few hundred thousand clones; more than 75% were seen once. The V gene lost 0 bases and the J gene lost 0 bases, with 14 bases spanning the gap. The CDR3 spans 17 residues. Germline assignment: CDR1 MGHRA and CDR2 YSYEKL. The TCR originated in a woman aged 45-65 years who had recovered from COVID-19. J is TRBJ1-2 and V is TRBV4-1; D gene ambiguous. Sequencing was carried out using peripheral blood. For the CDR3, the DNA is TGCGCCAGCAGCCAAGATGCGAGCACGATAGCTAACTATGGCTACACCTTC. This gives the protein CASSQDASTIANYGYTF.